This T cell receptor beta chain was sequenced for a study of T cells after posttransplantation cyclophosphamide. Study findings and constraints: Recipient CMV seropositivity and CMV reactivation strongly tracked TRB clonality.

Libraries were prepared by immunoSEQ multiplex PCR; TCRdb keeps only in-frame clonotypes and omits some of them. The specimen gives roughly 1,400 clones without singletons; the ten biggest hold roughly a quarter. Treatment was busulfan-fludarabine conditioning, a marrow graft, and cyclophosphamide on days +3 and +4. This clone was detected ten times or more. Its cognate antigen is unknown. The CDR3 spans 12 residues. The V and J ends lost 5 bases and 3 bases respectively, with 9 bases between them. The germline CDR1 and CDR2 sequences are SGHDT and YYEEEE. The material was PBMCs, obtained after an allogeneic stem cell transplant with post-transplant cyclophosphamide. The clonotype comes from a male patient aged 25-45 years who received an allogeneic stem cell transplant from a related donor, was CMV-positive, and had acute GVHD only. Some T cells may be the graft donor's. The V call is TRBV5-6, the J call TRBJ2-7; D is uncertain. This chain's CDR3 is CASSRVGYEQYF. The CDR3 DNA follows: TGTGCCAGCAGTAGGGTAGGCTACGAGCAGTACTTC.